The 27 T cell receptor beta chains in this list originate from one sample, sequenced in a study of T cell repertoires in cytomegalovirus infection. TCRdb re-derived calls from the reads in MiXCR, one entry per CDR3 protein. The sample carries some 900,000 distinct CDR3 sequences, about 31% recorded once. Their antigens remain unidentified. The material was cultured CD8+ T cells from PBMCs, obtained from culture after CMV antigen stimulation. The receptors shown here come from a human donor in good health (CMV status not recorded). Some clones in this sample may be carry-over from other donors' samples.

The chain has TRBV2 and TRBJ2-7; TRBD1 matches 8 bases. V trimming: 7 bases; J trimming: 0 bases; junction bases outside the gene matches: 8. The germline CDR1 and CDR2 sequences are SNHLY and FYNNEI. This CDR3 comprises 15 residues. The CDR3 DNA follows: TGTGCCAGCACCCCTCACAGGGGGGCCTCCTACGAGCAGTACTTC. Amino acid sequence: CASTPHRGASYEQYF.

This clonotype appeared a few times. The genes are TRBV29-1 and TRBJ1-2; D is ambiguous. Germline CDR1 reads SQVTM; CDR2 reads ANQGSEA. The CDR3 spans 10 residues. Between the trimmed V and J ends, which lost 7 bases and 4 bases, there was a span of 7 bases. The CDR3 reads CSDSGYGYTF. The CDR3, as DNA: TGCAGCGATAGCGGCTATGGCTACACCTTC.

This clonotype was detected ten times or more. This chain uses TRBV7-2 with TRBJ2-3, with D uncertain. Germline V CDR1 and CDR2: SGHTA, FQGNSA. The CDR3 extends over 16 amino acids. Trimming left V 2 bases short and J 0 bases short, with 12 bases between. This CDR3 reads CASSLTPVESTDTQYF. For the CDR3, the DNA is TGTGCCAGCAGCTTAACCCCGGTGGAGAGCACAGATACGCAGTATTTT.

The chain is built from TRBV27 and TRBJ2-7; D unresolved. Germline CDR1 reads MNHEY; CDR2 reads SMNVEV (reference sequence). The CDR3 is 15 amino acids. Trimming cost V 2 bases and J 0 bases, with 11 bases left between them. The CDR3 is CASSLGGRSSYEQYV. In DNA, the CDR3 is TGTGCCAGCAGTTTAGGCGGCCGAAGCTCCTACGAGCAGTACGTC.

The chain links TRBV5-7 to TRBJ2-1; D might be TRBD2 (5 bases). TRBV5-7 is placed among ORFs of uncertain function. Trimming removed 5 bases at V and 5 bases at J, with 17 bases between. The CDR3 sequence is 15 residues long. This CDR3 is CASSKRGRLDNEQFF. CDR3 coding DNA: TGTGCCAGCAGTAAGCGAGGGCGCCTGGACAATGAGCAGTTCTTC.

V is TRBV28 and J is TRBJ2-3; 9 bases line up with TRBD1. This CDR3 is built from 15 residues. The germline V gene encodes CDR1 MDHEN and CDR2 SYDVKM. V lost 5 bases and J lost 5; bases outside the gene matches: 8. The DNA of the CDR3 is TGTGCCAGCAGTGGTCCGGGACAGGGCTTAGATACGCAGTATTTT. This encodes CASSGPGQGLDTQYF.

The chain's CDR3 is CASSYSRRGGYEQYV. For the CDR3, the DNA is TGTGCCAGCAGTTACTCGAGGCGGGGTGGGTACGAGCAGTACGTC. The chain employs TRBV6-2 or TRBV6-3 and TRBJ2-7, with D possibly TRBD2 on 6 matching bases. CDR1 and CDR2 (germline): MNHEY, SVGEGT. With 0 bases removed from V and 4 bases from J, the gap between germline ends came to 13 bases. This CDR3 is built from 15 residues.

This clonotype was seen at least ten times. This chain joins TRBV7-2 and TRBJ2-3, with 16 bases fitting TRBD2. The V and J ends lost 5 bases and 3 bases, in that order; junction bases with no gene match: 5. This CDR3 comprises 17 residues. Germline V gene sequence: CDR1 SGHTA, CDR2 FQGNSA. The CDR3 region is CASSTGTSGGDTDTQYF. CDR3 DNA sequence: TGTGCCAGCAGCACCGGGACTAGCGGGGGGGATACAGATACGCAGTATTTT.

Many counts were recorded for this clonotype. The chain joins TRBV7-9 to TRBJ2-1; 8 bases line up with TRBD1. Germline values: CDR1 SEHNR, CDR2 FQNEAQ (reference sequence). The V segment lost 6 bases and the J segment 4 bases; nucleotides outside the gene matches: 8. This CDR3 has 15 amino acids. CDR3 amino acids: CASSKTGAGYNEQFF. The DNA of the CDR3 is TGTGCCAGCAGTAAGACAGGGGCGGGATACAATGAGCAGTTCTTC.

CDR3 sequence (DNA): TGTGCCAGCAGTGAAGCAGGCTTCCTCTCCTATAATTCACCCCTCCACTTT. Its protein product is CASSEAGFLSYNSPLHF. The chain employs TRBV2 and TRBJ1-6; D unresolved. Looked up from germline, CDR1 is SNHLY and CDR2 is FYNNEI. The V end lost 0 bases, the J end lost 0 bases, and 9 bases lay between the germline ends. CDR3 length equals 17 residues.

The chain joins TRBV15 to TRBJ2-7; D perhaps matches TRBD2 (5 bases). Germline V gives CDR1 LNHNV, CDR2 YYDKDF (reference sequence). V shed 0 bases and J shed 2 bases, with 14 bases lying between them. The CDR3 spans 16 residues. CDR3 DNA: TGTGCCACCAGCAGAGATCGGGGTCATGGGGCCTACGAGCAGTACTTC. Encoded protein: CATSRDRGHGAYEQYF.

The table lists this clonotype with a count of one. The J gene is TRBJ2-2, the V gene TRBV27; 7 bases line up with TRBD2. V gave up 7 bases and J gave up 4 bases; unmatched junction bases: 9. CDR1 and CDR2 (germline): MNHEY, SMNVEV (reference sequence). This CDR3 region has 15 residues. The CDR3 nucleotides are TGTGCCAGCATTAAACGCGGGGGACCCACCGGGGAGCTGTTTTTT. This encodes CASIKRGGPTGELFF.

The V gene is TRBV6-1, the J gene TRBJ2-1, with D maybe TRBD1 (6 bases). Germline loops: CDR1 MNHNS, CDR2 SASEGT. This CDR3 has 14 residues. V was cut by 4 bases and J by 4 bases, with 11 bases left in between. The CDR3 region is CASSGPDRYNEQFF. CDR3 DNA sequence: TGTGCCAGCAGTGGACCGGACAGATACAATGAGCAGTTCTTC.

The chain carries TRBV19 and TRBJ2-1, with TRBD1 matching 8 bases. Germline lookup yields CDR1 LNHDA and CDR2 SQIVND (reference sequence). This CDR3 is built from 15 residues. V dropped 5 bases and J dropped 8; count of bases not matched to a gene: 11. The CDR3 is CASSLAGGPTDEQFF. The CDR3 DNA reads as TGTGCCAGTAGTCTGGCAGGGGGCCCGACGGATGAGCAGTTCTTC. Combining the CDR3 with reference TRBV19 and TRBJ2-1 gives the whole variable domain DGGITQSPKYLFRKEGQNVTLSCEQNLNHDAMYWYRQDPGQGLRLIYYSQIVNDFQKGDIAEGYSVSREKKESFPLTVTSAQKNPTAFYLCASSLAGGPTDEQFFGPGTRLTVL.

This clonotype came up a few times. The V gene is TRBV7-9, the J gene TRBJ2-1; the match to TRBD1 covers 9 bases. The V gene end was trimmed by 3 bases and the J gene end by 0 bases; junction bases not matched to a gene: 6. The CDR3 runs to 17 residues. CDR1 and CDR2 from the germline V gene are SEHNR and FQNEAQ (reference sequence). The CDR3 is CASSFTTGGSSYNEQFF. Written as DNA, the CDR3 is TGTGCCAGCAGCTTCACCACAGGGGGCAGCTCCTACAATGAGCAGTTCTTC.

The chain combines TRBV9 with TRBJ2-1; 7 bases align to TRBD1. Trimming at V came to 2 bases and at J to 2 bases, leaving 4 bases not matched to a gene. The length of the CDR3 is 15 residues. CDR1 is SGDLS and CDR2 is YYNGEE in the germline V gene. CDR3 DNA sequence: TGTGCCAGCAGCGTCCGGGACAGAACCTACAATGAGCAGTTCTTC. This gives the protein CASSVRDRTYNEQFF.

In this sample, this clonotype turned up many times. The gene calls are TRBV5-1 and TRBJ2-7; D remains ambiguous. The germline V gene has CDR1 SGHRS and CDR2 YFSETQ. The ends were cut back, 4 bases at V and 0 bases at J, with 11 bases in the middle. The CDR3 has 14 residues. DNA for the CDR3: TGCGCCAGCAGCGAGAGGACCTACTCCTACGAGCAGTACTTC. Its protein product is CASSERTYSYEQYF.

This clonotype has only a few counts. The chain couples TRBV12-3 or TRBV12-4 to TRBJ1-2, with 8 bases identical to TRBD1. J gave up 7 bases and V 10 bases, and 8 bases lay outside the gene matches. There are 12 residues in the CDR3. CDR3 in DNA: TGTGCCATCGGACAGGGTTTGCTTGGCTACACCTTC. Amino acids: CAIGQGLLGYTF.

CDR3 nucleotides: TGTGCCAGCAGGCCGCGAAGTGGCTACACCTTC. It yields the protein CASRPRSGYTF. The chain couples TRBV2 to TRBJ1-2; D is undetermined. CDR3 size: 11 residues. The V and J ends lost 6 bases and 7 bases respectively, with 9 bases between them. From germline, CDR1 is SNHLY and CDR2 FYNNEI.

This clonotype has ten or more counts. The J gene is TRBJ1-2, the V gene TRBV7-2; D not certain. The CDR3 loop spans 14 amino acids. Germline CDR1 is SGHTA and CDR2 is FQGNSA. V lost 6 bases to trimming and J lost 2 bases, with 13 bases between them. CDR3 region: CASSLGRSNYGYTF. CDR3 bases: TGTGCCAGCAGTTTGGGCAGGTCAAACTATGGCTACACCTTC. Together with reference TRBV7-2 and TRBJ1-2, the CDR3 gives the full variable domain: GAGVSQSPSNKVTEKGKDVELRCDPISGHTALYWYRQSLGQGLEFLIYFQGNSAPDKSGLPSDRFSAERTGGSVSTLTIQRTQQEDSAVYLCASSLGRSNYGYTFGSGTRLTVV.

J is TRBJ2-5 and V is TRBV12-3 or TRBV12-4, with D possibly being TRBD2 (5 bases). V lost 5 bases and J lost 1, with 14 bases in between. CDR3 size: 15 residues. CDR3 protein: CASSPRDGLQETQYF. The DNA of the CDR3 is TGTGCCAGCAGTCCCCGCGACGGACTCCAAGAGACCCAGTACTTC.

The genes are TRBV29-1 and TRBJ2-7; a possible D gene is TRBD1 (6 bases). Germline V lookup: CDR1 SQVTM, CDR2 ANQGSEA. This CDR3 has 13 amino acids. V dropped 2 bases and J dropped 2 bases, with 10 bases sitting between them. Here the CDR3 reads CSVERQDPYEQYF. CDR3 sequence (DNA): TGCAGCGTTGAACGACAGGATCCCTACGAGCAGTACTTC.

This clonotype was counted between two and nine times. V gene TRBV12-3 or TRBV12-4 combines with J gene TRBJ1-6, with TRBD1 matching over 8 bases. V was clipped by 2 bases and J by 7 bases; unmatched bases: 7. This CDR3 has 16 residues. In nucleotides, the CDR3 is TGTGCCAGCAGTTTATGGCAGGGGGCTTACAATTCACCCCTCCACTTT. Residues: CASSLWQGAYNSPLHF.

The chain carries TRBV19 and TRBJ1-5, with 9 bases fitting TRBD1. The CDR3 is 15 amino acids. Per germline, CDR1 LNHDA and CDR2 SQIVND (reference sequence). J gave up 9 bases and V 4 bases, and 10 bases lay outside the gene matches. The CDR3 region has the DNA TGTGCCAGTAGTACAACGGGACAGGGAGATCGGCCCCAGCATTTT. It yields the protein CASSTTGQGDRPQHF.

Many counts were recorded for this clonotype. The CDR3 loop reads CASSHPAGTRNTEAFF. The DNA of the CDR3 is TGTGCCAGCAGCCACCCCGCCGGGACACGGAACACTGAAGCTTTCTTT. V is TRBV7-2 and J is TRBJ1-1; D might be TRBD1 (6 bases). In germline, CDR1 is SGHTA, CDR2 FQGNSA. This CDR3 has 16 residues. V was clipped by 5 bases and J by 1 base, with 17 bases between them.

There are a few counts of this clonotype. This chain uses TRBV4-1 with TRBJ2-7; D remains unclear. The CDR3 has 14 amino acids. From germline, CDR1 is MGHRA and CDR2 YSYEKL. V lost 1 base and J 3 bases, leaving 10 bases between the germline ends. CDR3 region: CASSQVGSIYEQYF. In DNA form, the CDR3 reads TGCGCCAGCAGCCAAGTCGGCAGCATCTACGAGCAGTACTTC.

About this clonotype: A much larger clonotype is one base distant, so this may be a read error. J is TRBJ1-2 and V is TRBV5-4, with 8 bases identical to TRBD1. Germline-derived CDR1 and CDR2 are SGHNT and YYREEE (reference sequence). Unmatched junction bases numbered 2, after V lost 3 bases and J lost 4 bases. This CDR3 spans 13 amino acids. The CDR3 sequence: CASSSDRVYGYTF. CDR3 DNA sequence: TGTGCCAGCAGCTCGGACAGGGTCTATGGCTACACCTTC.